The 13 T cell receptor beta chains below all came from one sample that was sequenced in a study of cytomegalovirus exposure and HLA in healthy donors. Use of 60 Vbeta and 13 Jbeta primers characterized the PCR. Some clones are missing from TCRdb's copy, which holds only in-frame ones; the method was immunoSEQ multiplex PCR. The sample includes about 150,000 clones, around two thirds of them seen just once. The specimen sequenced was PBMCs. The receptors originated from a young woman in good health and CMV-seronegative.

The CDR3 loop reads CSASPYYEQYF. Written as DNA, the CDR3 is TGCAGTGCTAGCCCGTACTACGAGCAGTACTTC. The chain couples TRBV20-1 to TRBJ2-7; D ambiguous. CDR3 length equals 11 residues. V lost 3 bases to trimming and J lost 3 bases, with 6 bases between them. Germline loops: CDR1 DFQATT, CDR2 SNEGSKA (reference sequence).

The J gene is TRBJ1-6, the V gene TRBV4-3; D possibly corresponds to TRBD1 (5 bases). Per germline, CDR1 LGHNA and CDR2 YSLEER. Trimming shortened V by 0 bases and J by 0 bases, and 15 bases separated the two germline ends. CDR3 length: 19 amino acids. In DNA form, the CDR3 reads TGCGCCAGCAGCCAAGATTGGGCGGGACTTAGCTCCTATAATTCACCCCTCCACTTT. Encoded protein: CASSQDWAGLSSYNSPLHF.

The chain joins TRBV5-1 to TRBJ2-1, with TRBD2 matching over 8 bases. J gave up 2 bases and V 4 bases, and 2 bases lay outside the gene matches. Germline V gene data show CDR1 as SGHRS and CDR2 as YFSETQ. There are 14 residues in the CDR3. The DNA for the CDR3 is TGCGCCAGCAGCCGGGAGGGCCCCTACAATGAGCAGTTCTTC. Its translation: CASSREGPYNEQFF.

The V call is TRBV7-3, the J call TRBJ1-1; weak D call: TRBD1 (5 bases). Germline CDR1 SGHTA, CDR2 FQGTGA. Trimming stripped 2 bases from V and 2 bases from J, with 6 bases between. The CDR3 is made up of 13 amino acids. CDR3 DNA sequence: TGTGCCAGCAGCTTACAGGGTAACACTGAAGCTTTCTTT. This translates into CASSLQGNTEAFF.

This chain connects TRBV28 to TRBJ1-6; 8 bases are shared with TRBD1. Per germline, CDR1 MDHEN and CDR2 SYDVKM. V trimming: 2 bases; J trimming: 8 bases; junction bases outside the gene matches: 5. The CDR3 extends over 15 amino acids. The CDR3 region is CASSLPDRVDSPLHF. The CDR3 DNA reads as TGTGCCAGCAGTTTACCGGACAGGGTCGATTCACCCCTCCACTTT.

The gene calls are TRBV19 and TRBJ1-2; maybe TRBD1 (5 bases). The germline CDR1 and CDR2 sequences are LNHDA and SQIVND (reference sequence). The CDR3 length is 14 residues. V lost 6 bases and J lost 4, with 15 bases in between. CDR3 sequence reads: CASSLDSSGYGYTF. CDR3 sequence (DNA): TGTGCCAGTAGCTTAGACAGTTCCGGCTATGGCTACACCTTC. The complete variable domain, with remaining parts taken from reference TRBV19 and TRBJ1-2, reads DGGITQSPKYLFRKEGQNVTLSCEQNLNHDAMYWYRQDPGQGLRLIYYSQIVNDFQKGDIAEGYSVSREKKESFPLTVTSAQKNPTAFYLCASSLDSSGYGYTFGSGTRLTVV.

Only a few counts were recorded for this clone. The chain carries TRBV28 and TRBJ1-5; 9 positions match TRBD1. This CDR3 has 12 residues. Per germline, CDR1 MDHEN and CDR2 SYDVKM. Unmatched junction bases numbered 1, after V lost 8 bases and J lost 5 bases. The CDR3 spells CASGTGHQPQHF. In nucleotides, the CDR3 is TGTGCCAGCGGGACAGGGCATCAGCCCCAGCATTTT.

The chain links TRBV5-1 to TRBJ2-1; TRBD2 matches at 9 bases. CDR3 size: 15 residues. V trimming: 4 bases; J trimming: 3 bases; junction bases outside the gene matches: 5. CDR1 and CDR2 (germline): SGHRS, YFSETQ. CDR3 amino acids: CASSPMTSGYNEQFF. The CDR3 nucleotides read TGCGCCAGCAGCCCGATGACTAGCGGCTACAATGAGCAGTTCTTC.

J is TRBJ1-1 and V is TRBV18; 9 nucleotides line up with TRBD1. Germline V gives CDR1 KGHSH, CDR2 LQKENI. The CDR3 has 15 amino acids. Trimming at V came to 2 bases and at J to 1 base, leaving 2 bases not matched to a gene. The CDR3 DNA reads TGTGCCAGCTCACCAACAGGGGGCTCGAACACTGAAGCTTTCTTT. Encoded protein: CASSPTGGSNTEAFF.

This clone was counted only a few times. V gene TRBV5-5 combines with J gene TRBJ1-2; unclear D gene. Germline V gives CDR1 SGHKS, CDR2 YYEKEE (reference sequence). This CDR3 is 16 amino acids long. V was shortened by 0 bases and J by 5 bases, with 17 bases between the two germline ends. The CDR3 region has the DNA TGTGCCAGCAGCTTGGGTTTGAGGGAAAGGAGATATGGCTACACCTTC. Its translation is CASSLGLRERRYGYTF.

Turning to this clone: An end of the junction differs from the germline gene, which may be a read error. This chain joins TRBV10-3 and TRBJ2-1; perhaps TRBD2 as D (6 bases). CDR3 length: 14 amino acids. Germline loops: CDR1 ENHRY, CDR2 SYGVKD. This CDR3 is CATSGGERNNEQFF. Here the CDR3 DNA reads TGTGCCACCAGTGGCGGGGAAAGAAACAATGAGCAGTTCTTC.

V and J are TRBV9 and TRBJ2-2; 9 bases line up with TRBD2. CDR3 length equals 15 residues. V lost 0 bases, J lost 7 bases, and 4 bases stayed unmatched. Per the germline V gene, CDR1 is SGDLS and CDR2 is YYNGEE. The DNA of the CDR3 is TGTGCCAGCAGCGTAGGGGGACTAGCAGGCGGGGAGCTGTTTTTT. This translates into CASSVGGLAGGELFF.

The CDR3 spells CASKASGGSYEQYF. The CDR3 nucleotides read TGCGCCAGCAAGGCCAGCGGGGGCTCCTACGAGCAGTACTTC. The chain recombines TRBV5-1 with TRBJ2-7; 8 nucleotides agree with TRBD2. The CDR3 consists of 14 residues. Germline V gives CDR1 SGHRS, CDR2 YFSETQ. V trimming: 6 bases; J trimming: 0 bases; junction bases outside the gene matches: 5.